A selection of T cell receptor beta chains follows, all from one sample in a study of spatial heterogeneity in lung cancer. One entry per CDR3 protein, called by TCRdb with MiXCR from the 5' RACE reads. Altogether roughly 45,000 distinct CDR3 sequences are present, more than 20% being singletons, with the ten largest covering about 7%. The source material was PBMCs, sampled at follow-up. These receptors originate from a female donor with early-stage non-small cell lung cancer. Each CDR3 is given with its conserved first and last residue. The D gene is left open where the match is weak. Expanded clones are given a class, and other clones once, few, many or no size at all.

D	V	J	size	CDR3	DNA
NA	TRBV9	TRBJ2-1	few	CASSVESQGSYNEQFF	TGTGCCAGCAGCGTAGAATCACAGGGCTCCTACAATGAGCAGTTCTTC
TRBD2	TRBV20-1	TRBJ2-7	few	CSVAKAGVSYEQYF	TGCAGTGTAGCGAAGGCGGGAGTGTCCTACGAGCAGTACTTC
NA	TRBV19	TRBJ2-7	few	CASSLVRGDEQYF	TGTGCCAGTAGCCTCGTCCGGGGCGACGAGCAGTACTTC
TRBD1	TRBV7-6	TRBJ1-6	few	CASSQTGGNNSPLHF	TGTGCCAGCAGCCAAACAGGGGGAAATAATTCACCCCTCCACTTT
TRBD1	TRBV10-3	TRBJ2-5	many	CATTRQGDKKETQYF	TGTGCCACCACCCGACAGGGAGATAAGAAGGAGACCCAGTACTTC
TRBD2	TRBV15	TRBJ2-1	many	CATSRDMASGGIDEQFF	TGTGCCACCAGCAGAGATATGGCTAGCGGGGGTATAGATGAGCAGTTCTTC
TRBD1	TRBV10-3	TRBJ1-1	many	CAISRQGVGTEAFF	TGTGCCATCAGCCGACAGGGCGTAGGGACTGAAGCTTTCTTT
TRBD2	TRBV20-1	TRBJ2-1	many	CSASRLAGGGLNEQFF	TGCAGTGCTAGTAGGCTAGCGGGTGGCGGTCTCAATGAGCAGTTCTTC
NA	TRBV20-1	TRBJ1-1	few	CSATKDTEAFF	TGCAGTGCTACTAAGGATACTGAAGCTTTCTTT
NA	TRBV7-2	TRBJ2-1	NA	CASSLGESYNEQFF	TGTGCCAGCAGCTTAGGGGAATCCTACAATGAGCAGTTCTTC
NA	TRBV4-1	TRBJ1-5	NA	CASSHSIIVRGNQPQHF	TGCGCCAGCAGCCATTCGATAATCGTCAGGGGCAATCAGCCCCAGCATTTT
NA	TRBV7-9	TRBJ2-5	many	CASSWGQTQYF	TGTGCCAGCAGCTGGGGCCAGACCCAGTACTTC
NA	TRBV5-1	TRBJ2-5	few	CASSLRTESQETQYF	TGCGCCAGCAGCTTAAGAACGGAATCGCAAGAGACCCAGTACTTC
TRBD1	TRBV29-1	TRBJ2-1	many	CSVVGQGAEDEQFF	TGCAGCGTTGTAGGACAGGGGGCGGAAGATGAGCAGTTCTTC
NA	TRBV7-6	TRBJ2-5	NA	CASSLVLLETQYF	TGTGCCAGCAGCTTAGTTCTTCTAGAGACCCAGTACTTC
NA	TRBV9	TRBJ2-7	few	CASSVDGSSYEQYF	TGTGCCAGCAGCGTAGACGGGAGCTCCTACGAGCAGTACTTC
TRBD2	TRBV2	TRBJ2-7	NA	CASSELGLADIYEQYF	TGTGCCAGCAGTGAACTGGGACTAGCGGATATCTACGAGCAGTACTTC
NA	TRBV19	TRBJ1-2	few	CASSIEHSNYGYTF	TGTGCCAGTAGTATAGAACACAGCAACTATGGCTACACCTTC
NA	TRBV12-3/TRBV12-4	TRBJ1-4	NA	CASSLAGRGGFEKLFF	TGTGCCAGCAGTTTAGCCGGGAGGGGGGGCTTTGAAAAACTGTTTTTT
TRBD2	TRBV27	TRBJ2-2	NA	CASSLLAGTGELFF	TGTGCCAGCAGTTTACTAGCGGGCACCGGGGAGCTGTTTTTT
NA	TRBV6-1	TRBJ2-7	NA	CASRGLSYEQYF	TGTGCCAGCAGGGGCCTTTCCTACGAGCAGTACTTC
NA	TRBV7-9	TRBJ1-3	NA	CASSEDLFSGNTIYF	TGTGCCAGCAGCGAGGACTTATTCTCTGGAAACACCATATATTTT